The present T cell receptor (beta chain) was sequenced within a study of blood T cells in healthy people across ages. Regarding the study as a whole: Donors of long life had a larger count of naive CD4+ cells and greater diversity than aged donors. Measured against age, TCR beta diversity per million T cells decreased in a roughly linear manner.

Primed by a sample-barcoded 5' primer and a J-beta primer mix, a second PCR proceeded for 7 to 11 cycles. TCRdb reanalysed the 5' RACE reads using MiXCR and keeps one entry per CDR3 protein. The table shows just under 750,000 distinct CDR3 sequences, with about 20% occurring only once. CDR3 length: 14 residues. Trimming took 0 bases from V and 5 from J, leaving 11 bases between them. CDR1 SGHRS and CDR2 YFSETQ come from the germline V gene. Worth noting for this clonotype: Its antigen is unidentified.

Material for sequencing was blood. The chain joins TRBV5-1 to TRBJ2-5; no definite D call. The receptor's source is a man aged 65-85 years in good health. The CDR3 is CASSLGWVAETQYF. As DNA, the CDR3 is TGCGCCAGCAGCTTGGGTTGGGTAGCCGAGACCCAGTACTTC.